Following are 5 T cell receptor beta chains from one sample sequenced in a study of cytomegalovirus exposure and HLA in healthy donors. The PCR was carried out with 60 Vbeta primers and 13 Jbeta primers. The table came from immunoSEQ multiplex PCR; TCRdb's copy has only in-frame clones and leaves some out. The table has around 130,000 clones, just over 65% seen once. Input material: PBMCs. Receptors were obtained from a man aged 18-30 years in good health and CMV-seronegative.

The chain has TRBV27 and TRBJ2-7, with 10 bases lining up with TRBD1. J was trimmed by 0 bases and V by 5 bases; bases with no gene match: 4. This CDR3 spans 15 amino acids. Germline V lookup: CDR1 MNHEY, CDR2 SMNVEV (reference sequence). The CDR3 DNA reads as TGTGCCAGCAGTCGGACAGGGGGAACCTCCTACGAGCAGTACTTC. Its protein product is CASSRTGGTSYEQYF.

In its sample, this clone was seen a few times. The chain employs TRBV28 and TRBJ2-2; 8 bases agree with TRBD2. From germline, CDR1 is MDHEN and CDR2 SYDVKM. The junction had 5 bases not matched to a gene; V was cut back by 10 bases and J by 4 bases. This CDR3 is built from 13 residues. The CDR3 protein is CAITSGITGELFF. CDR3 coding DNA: TGTGCCATTACTAGCGGAATCACCGGGGAGCTGTTTTTT.

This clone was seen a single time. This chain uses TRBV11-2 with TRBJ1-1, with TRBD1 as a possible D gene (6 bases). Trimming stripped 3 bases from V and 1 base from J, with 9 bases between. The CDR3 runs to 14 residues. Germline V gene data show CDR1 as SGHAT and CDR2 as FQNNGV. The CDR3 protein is CASSLGGGNTEAFF. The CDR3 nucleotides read TGTGCCAGCAGCTTGGGAGGGGGGAACACTGAAGCTTTCTTT.

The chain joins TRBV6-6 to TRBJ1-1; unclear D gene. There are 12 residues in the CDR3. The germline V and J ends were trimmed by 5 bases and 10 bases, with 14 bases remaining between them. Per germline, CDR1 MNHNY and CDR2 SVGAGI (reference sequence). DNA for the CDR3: TGTGCCAGCAGTCACGGGATGGTGGGAGCTTTCTTT. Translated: CASSHGMVGAFF.

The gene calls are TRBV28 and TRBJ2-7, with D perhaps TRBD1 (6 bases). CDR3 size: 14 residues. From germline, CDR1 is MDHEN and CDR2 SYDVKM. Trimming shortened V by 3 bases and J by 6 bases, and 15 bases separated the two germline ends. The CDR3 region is CASSFVGGASEQYF. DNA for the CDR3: TGTGCCAGCAGTTTCGTTGGGGGCGCATCCGAGCAGTACTTC. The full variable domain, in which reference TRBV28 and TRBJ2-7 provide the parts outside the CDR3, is DVKVTQSSRYLVKRTGEKVFLECVQDMDHENMFWYRQDPGLGLRLIYFSYDVKMKEKGDIPEGYSVSREKKERFSLILESASTNQTSMYLCASSFVGGASEQYFGPGTRLTVT.